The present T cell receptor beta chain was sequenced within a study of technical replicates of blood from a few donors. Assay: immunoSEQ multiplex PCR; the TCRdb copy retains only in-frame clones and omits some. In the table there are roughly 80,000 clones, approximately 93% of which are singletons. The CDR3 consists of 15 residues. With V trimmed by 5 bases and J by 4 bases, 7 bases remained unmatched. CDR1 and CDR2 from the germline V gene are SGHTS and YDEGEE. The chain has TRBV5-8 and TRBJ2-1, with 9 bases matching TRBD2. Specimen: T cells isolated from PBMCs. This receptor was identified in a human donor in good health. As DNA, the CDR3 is TGTGCCAGCAGTCCGGAGAGCGGGAGGTACAATGAGCAGTTCTTC. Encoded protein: CASSPESGRYNEQFF.